These 11 T cell receptor beta chains share one sample of origin, sequenced in a study of neurological immune-mediated disorders. TCRdb analysed the 5' RACE reads with MiXCR anew, one entry per CDR3 protein. The sample has tens of thousands of distinct CDR3 sequences, 12% to 15% seen once. The sample taken for sequencing was PBMCs. These receptors all stem from a woman aged 45-60 years in good health.

This clonotype came up many times. This sequence joins TRBV20-1 and TRBJ1-5, with D possibly matching TRBD1 (5 bases). Germline CDR1 and CDR2: DFQATT and SNEGSKA (reference sequence). V dropped 6 bases and J dropped 4 bases, with 10 bases sitting between them. The CDR3 loop spans 12 amino acids. Here the CDR3 DNA reads TGCAGTGCCGGCGGGGGGAATCAGCCCCAGCATTTT. It translates to CSAGGGNQPQHF.

This clonotype was recorded many times. V usage is TRBV20-1 and J usage is TRBJ2-1, with 7 nucleotides matching TRBD2. The trim removed 3 bases at V and 3 bases at J, leaving 5 bases unmatched. The CDR3 consists of 14 residues. Germline lookup yields CDR1 DFQATT and CDR2 SNEGSKA (reference sequence). CDR3 loop: CSASGGKDYNEQFF. The CDR3 DNA reads as TGCAGTGCTAGCGGGGGGAAAGACTACAATGAGCAGTTCTTC.

In its sample, this clonotype was seen many times. The chain employs TRBV28 and TRBJ2-1; D might be TRBD1 (6 bases). The V end lost 4 bases, the J end lost 7 bases, and 17 bases lay between the germline ends. Germline V gene sequence: CDR1 MDHEN, CDR2 SYDVKM. The CDR3 runs to 15 residues. For the CDR3, the DNA is TGTGCCAGCAGTTCTCTCCCCAGGGGCCGGAATGAGCAGTTCTTC. It codes for CASSSLPRGRNEQFF.

This chain joins TRBV18 and TRBJ1-1; 7 bases are a match to TRBD1. Germline values: CDR1 KGHSH, CDR2 LQKENI. V lost 3 bases and J lost 1; bases outside the gene matches: 8. This CDR3 comprises 16 residues. The CDR3 DNA follows: TGTGCCAGCTCACCGTACTATAAGGGGGCGAACACTGAAGCTTTCTTT. Its protein product is CASSPYYKGANTEAFF.

This clonotype was recorded many times. This chain links TRBV20-1 with TRBJ2-7; D is unclear. The V gene lost 7 bases and the J gene lost 2 bases, with 6 bases spanning the gap. In germline, CDR1 is DFQATT, CDR2 SNEGSKA (reference sequence). CDR3 length: 10 residues. CDR3 sequence (DNA): TGCAGTGTGGTTCCCTACGAGCAGTACTTC. It encodes CSVVPYEQYF.

At least ten counts were recorded for this clonotype. This chain uses TRBV6-5 with TRBJ2-2; 8 nucleotides align to TRBD2. From germline, CDR1 is MNHEY and CDR2 SVGAGI. V shed 2 bases, J shed 7 bases, and the junction held 15 bases outside the gene matches. The CDR3 loop spans 18 amino acids. The CDR3: CASSYPHGRALGNGELFF. CDR3 DNA: TGTGCCAGCAGTTACCCCCACGGGAGGGCCCTCGGGAACGGGGAGCTGTTTTTT.

This clonotype was seen only a few times. The rearrangement joins TRBV5-1 to TRBJ1-1; 11 nucleotides line up with TRBD1. The CDR3 is made up of 15 amino acids. V shed 4 bases, J shed 0 bases, and the junction held 2 bases outside the gene matches. Germline CDR1 is SGHRS and CDR2 is YFSETQ. CDR3 loop: CASSRTGGMNTEAFF. CDR3 sequence (DNA): TGCGCCAGCAGCCGGACAGGGGGCATGAACACTGAAGCTTTCTTT.

The sample holds many counts of this clonotype. The chain joins TRBV28 to TRBJ2-1; 9 bases match TRBD2. CDR3 length: 15 residues. CDR1 is MDHEN, CDR2 SYDVKM, per germline. The ends lost 4 bases at V and 6 bases at J; junction bases unmatched: 7. This chain's CDR3 is CASSSRGGFFNEQFF. The CDR3 DNA follows: TGTGCCAGCAGTTCGCGGGGGGGCTTCTTCAATGAGCAGTTCTTC.

For this clonotype: A clone one base away is much larger, so this may be a read error. V and J are TRBV7-3 and TRBJ1-3; D remains unclear. V was pared by 2 bases and J by 2 bases, with 16 bases between. Germline CDR1 SGHTA, CDR2 FQGTGA. There are 17 residues in the CDR3. CDR3 residues: CASSLSGVDKTGNTIYF. CDR3 nucleotide sequence: TGTGCCAGCAGCTTATCGGGAGTTGACAAAACTGGAAACACCATATATTTT.

A note on this clonotype: This clone may be a read error of a much larger clone one base away. V gene TRBV10-3 combines with J gene TRBJ2-7; D may be TRBD1 or TRBD2 (5 bases each). The CDR3 length is 13 residues. Germline CDR1 reads ENHRY; CDR2 reads SYGVKD. Trimming cost V 6 bases and J 1 base, with 10 bases left between them. The CDR3 DNA is TGTGCCATCAGAATATGGGGGTCCTACGAGCAGTACTTC. Its translation: CAIRIWGSYEQYF.

This clonotype was counted a few times. The rearrangement joins TRBV29-1 to TRBJ2-5; 9 bases map to TRBD1. Germline loops: CDR1 SQVTM, CDR2 ANQGSEA. V dropped 5 bases and J dropped 4; count of bases not matched to a gene: 8. The CDR3 is 14 residues long. The CDR3 sequence is CSVPWDRAGETQYF. The DNA of the CDR3 is TGCAGCGTTCCATGGGACAGGGCAGGAGAGACCCAGTACTTC.